This T cell receptor beta chain comes out of a study of OX40 agonist ivuxolimab in advanced cancers. Method: immunoSEQ multiplex PCR; TCRdb's copy keeps in-frame clones and lacks some. There are 15,000 to 20,000 clones in the sample; 70% to 75% occur only once, and roughly a third lies in the top ten. The sample holds one count of this clone. The receptor was derived from an adult with an advanced solid tumor such as melanoma, head and neck, liver or kidney cancer. The sample in question was CD4+ or CD8+ T cells sorted from blood, obtained in a trial of the OX40 agonist ivuxolimab.

DNA of the CDR3: TGTGCCAGCAGTTTTGTGGGGGACTATGGCTACACCTTC. It is translated as CASSFVGDYGYTF. V is TRBV28 and J is TRBJ1-2, with a possible D match to TRBD1 (5 bases). The CDR3 contains 13 residues. Trimming cost V 3 bases and J 3 bases, with 8 bases left between them. CDR1 is MDHEN, CDR2 SYDVKM, per germline.